This T cell receptor beta chain was captured by sequencing in a study of T cells after yellow fever vaccination. Study-wide points: Among all clonotypes, a small share was observed in both CD4 and CD8 compartments. Booster samples showed a return of most primary-vaccination clones (roughly 96% CD4, about 87% CD8).

This clonotype has ten or more counts. Its antigen remains unknown. The germline gives CDR1 DFQATT, CDR2 SNEGSKA (reference sequence). Trimming took off 2 bases at V and 2 bases at J, with 12 bases between the two ends. The CDR3 consists of 14 residues. TCRdb called the 5' RACE reads again in MiXCR, with one record for every CDR3 protein. The sample has some 220,000 distinct CDR3 sequences, less than 3.5% seen once. This sample comprised CD4+ T cells sorted from PBMCs, obtained 10 days after the yellow fever booster vaccination. The V and J genes are TRBV20-1 and TRBJ2-5; D possibly uses TRBD1 or TRBD2 (6 bases each). The sequence came from a man between 18 and 29 years old who received the YFV17D yellow fever vaccine. The CDR3 here is CSARRGPPQETQYF. The CDR3 DNA is TGCAGTGCTAGACGGGGGCCCCCTCAAGAGACCCAGTACTTC.